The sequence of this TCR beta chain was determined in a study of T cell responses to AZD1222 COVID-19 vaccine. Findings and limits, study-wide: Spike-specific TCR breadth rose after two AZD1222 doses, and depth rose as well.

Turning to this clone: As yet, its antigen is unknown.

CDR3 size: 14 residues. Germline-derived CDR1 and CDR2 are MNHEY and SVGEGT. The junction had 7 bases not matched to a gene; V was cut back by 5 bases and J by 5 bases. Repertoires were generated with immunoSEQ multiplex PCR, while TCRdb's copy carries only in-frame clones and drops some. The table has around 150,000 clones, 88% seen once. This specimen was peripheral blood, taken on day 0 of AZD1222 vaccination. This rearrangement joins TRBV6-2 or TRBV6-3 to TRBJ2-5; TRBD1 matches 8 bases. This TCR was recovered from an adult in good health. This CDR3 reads CASSQDRGLETQYF. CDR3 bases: TGTGCCAGCAGTCAAGACAGGGGCTTGGAGACCCAGTACTTC.